The rows below give T cell receptor beta chains drawn from one sample of a study of neoadjuvant nivolumab and ipilimumab in lung cancer. Profiling relied on immunoSEQ multiplex PCR, and the TCRdb table lists in-frame clones only, not all of them. The sample includes about 29,000 clones, roughly 76% of them seen just once. Sequencing was performed on tumor tissue, taken after neoadjuvant nivolumab, alone or with ipilimumab, at or shortly before surgery. The source is an adult with non-small cell lung cancer. Both conserved end residues are part of each CDR3. A D gene is named only where the DNA matches it firmly. Where a row states a size, it is once, few, many or the class of an expanded clone; other rows omit it.

cdr3_aa cdr3_nt j_call clone_size d_call v_call
CAIRQQGQHTEAFF TGTGCCATCAGACAGCAAGGACAGCACACTGAAGCTTTCTTT TRBJ1-1 NA NA TRBV10-3
CASRRSSGGQETQYF TGCGCCAGCAGACGATCTAGCGGGGGGCAAGAGACCCAGTACTTC TRBJ2-5 NA TRBD2 TRBV10-2
CASSPNREETQYF TGTGCCAGCAGTCCTAACAGGGAAGAGACCCAGTACTTC TRBJ2-5 few NA TRBV6-6
CASSERGGGSPLHF TGTGCCAGCAGTGAACGAGGGGGGGGTTCACCCCTCCACTTT TRBJ1-6 NA NA TRBV2
CASSTGTANTGELFF TGCGCCAGCAGCACCGGGACGGCGAACACCGGGGAGCTGTTTTTT TRBJ2-2 NA NA TRBV5-1
CASSYLPGELFF TGTGCCAGCAGCTATCTTCCCGGGGAGCTGTTTTTT TRBJ2-2 few NA TRBV5-6
CAWSVRGVYNEQFF TGTGCCTGGAGTGTACGGGGGGTTTACAATGAGCAGTTCTTC TRBJ2-1 NA TRBD2 TRBV30
CASSLANYGYTF TGTGCCAGCAGCTTGGCAAACTATGGCTACACCTTC TRBJ1-2 few NA TRBV5-5
CASSLQGQETQYF TGTGCCAGCAGCTTGCAGGGACAAGAGACCCAGTACTTC TRBJ2-5 once NA TRBV5-6
CASSQETGVGGYTF TGTGCCAGCAGCCAGGAGACAGGGGTGGGGGGCTACACCTTC TRBJ1-2 NA TRBD1 TRBV5-4
CASSALGGVTDTQYF TGTGCCAGCAGTGCCTTGGGGGGCGTAACAGATACGCAGTATTTT TRBJ2-3 NA NA TRBV9
CASSWGNRAGYGYTF TGTGCCAGCAGCTGGGGGAACAGGGCTGGCTATGGCTACACCTTC TRBJ1-2 NA NA TRBV5-6
CASSKAGGREQYF TGTGCCAGCAGTAAAGCGGGGGGCCGGGAGCAGTACTTC TRBJ2-7 few TRBD2 TRBV27
CASSYRDRGYEQYF TGCGCCAGCAGTTACCGGGACAGGGGCTACGAGCAGTACTTC TRBJ2-7 NA TRBD1 TRBV5-1
CASRRGTANTEAFF TGCGCCAGCAGGCGTGGCACGGCGAACACTGAAGCTTTCTTT TRBJ1-1 NA NA TRBV5-1
CSATDRGGYGYTF TGCAGCGCAACGGACAGGGGGGGCTATGGCTACACCTTC TRBJ1-2 NA TRBD1 TRBV29-1
CASSVGRGGHNEQFF TGTGCCAGCAGCGTAGGTAGGGGGGGGCACAATGAGCAGTTCTTC TRBJ2-1 few NA TRBV7-9
CASSQDGRDYEQYF TGTGCCAGCAGCCAAGATGGCAGGGACTACGAGCAGTACTTC TRBJ2-7 NA NA TRBV4-2
CASSQYTGSYEQYF TGTGCCAGCAGCCAATACACAGGCTCCTACGAGCAGTACTTC TRBJ2-7 NA NA TRBV7-6
CASSLEWGGGPAGNEQFF TGTGCCAGCAGCTTAGAGTGGGGCGGGGGGCCCGCCGGCAATGAGCAGTTCTTC TRBJ2-1 NA TRBD2 TRBV11-2
CASKNVPSGNTIYF TGTGCCAGCAAAAACGTGCCCTCTGGAAACACCATATATTTT TRBJ1-3 NA NA TRBV6-6
CSVVQGSPYEQYF TGCAGCGTTGTTCAGGGGTCCCCCTACGAGCAGTACTTC TRBJ2-7 once NA TRBV29-1
CASSPYGLAGGPPDTQYF TGTGCCAGCAGCCCATACGGACTAGCGGGGGGGCCACCAGATACGCAGTATTTT TRBJ2-3 once TRBD2 TRBV7-2
CASWGGGAGELFF TGTGCCAGTTGGGGTGGGGGAGCCGGGGAGCTGTTTTTT TRBJ2-2 once NA TRBV19
CASSLGRQNYGYTF TGTGCCAGCAGCTTAGGAAGGCAGAACTATGGCTACACCTTC TRBJ1-2 NA NA TRBV7-2
CASRPRSMNTEAFF TGTGCCAGCAGGCCTAGAAGCATGAACACTGAAGCTTTCTTT TRBJ1-1 NA NA TRBV2
CAWGTGANQPQHF TGTGCCTGGGGGACAGGGGCCAATCAGCCCCAGCATTTT TRBJ1-5 NA TRBD1 TRBV30
CASGIQGYNQPQHF TGTGCCAGCGGAATACAGGGCTACAATCAGCCCCAGCATTTT TRBJ1-5 NA NA TRBV6-6
CASSFVRLVNEQFF TGTGCCAGCAGCTTTGTTCGGCTGGTCAATGAGCAGTTCTTC TRBJ2-1 NA NA TRBV11-2
CASSLGQTWGYTF TGCGCCAGCAGCTTGGGACAGACATGGGGCTACACCTTC TRBJ1-2 NA NA TRBV5-1
CASSQSGGRSYEQYF TGCGCCAGCAGCCAGAGCGGGGGACGCTCCTACGAGCAGTACTTC TRBJ2-7 few TRBD2 TRBV5-1
CSPFREDNEQFF TGTTCCCCTTTCAGGGAGGACAATGAGCAGTTCTTC TRBJ2-1 NA NA TRBV27
CASSPTTGNYGYTF TGTGCCAGCAGCCCGACGACCGGGAACTATGGCTACACCTTC TRBJ1-2 NA NA TRBV7-9
CASSLSPSYNSPLHF TGTGCCAGCAGCTTGTCCCCTTCTTATAATTCACCCCTCCACTTT TRBJ1-6 NA NA TRBV5-5
CASRPVGQGATTF NA TRBJ1-2 few NA TRBV2
CASSVGQGHGYTF TGTGCCAGCAGCGTGGGACAGGGCCATGGCTACACCTTC TRBJ1-2 NA TRBD1 TRBV7-2